One and the same sample provided the 7 T cell receptor beta chains below, sequenced in a study of cytomegalovirus exposure and HLA in healthy donors. Primers: 60 Vbeta forward and 13 Jbeta reverse. The protocol was immunoSEQ multiplex PCR, while the TCRdb copy is restricted to in-frame clones and leaves out a portion. Here the sample table reports about 200,000 clones. The specimen sequenced was PBMCs. These receptor sequences come from a girl aged 2 to 9 in good health and CMV-seropositive.

The chain combines TRBV5-4 with TRBJ1-4; D possibly corresponds to TRBD1 (5 bases). The length of the CDR3 is 13 residues. Germline V gene data show CDR1 as SGHNT and CDR2 as YYREEE (reference sequence). Trimming took 5 bases from V and 7 from J, leaving 12 bases between them. CDR3 DNA sequence: TGTGCCAGCAGATCAGGGTCGACTGAAAAACTGTTTTTT. Protein sequence: CASRSGSTEKLFF.

This chain uses TRBV6-6 with TRBJ2-5; 8 bases align to TRBD2. This CDR3 region has 15 residues. The ends lost 2 bases at V and 1 base at J; junction bases unmatched: 3. Per germline, CDR1 MNHNY and CDR2 SVGAGI (reference sequence). The CDR3 DNA is TGTGCCAGCAGTTACCCTAGCGGGCTCCAAGAGACCCAGTACTTC. As protein: CASSYPSGLQETQYF.

V usage is TRBV4-2 and J usage is TRBJ2-1, with 13 bases that match TRBD2. The CDR3 runs 15 residues. Trimming cost V 0 bases and J 8 bases; bases outside gene matches: 1. Germline V lookup: CDR1 LGHNA, CDR2 YNFKEQ. The CDR3 DNA follows: TGTGCCAGCAGCCAAGAGGGACTAGCGGGATATGAGCAGTTCTTC. Protein product: CASSQEGLAGYEQFF.

The chain has TRBV6-5 and TRBJ2-3; tentative D call: TRBD1 (5 bases). V lost 2 bases and J 2 bases, leaving 11 bases between the germline ends. CDR1 MNHEY and CDR2 SVGAGI come from the germline V gene. This CDR3 region has 15 residues. In DNA, the CDR3 is TGTGCCAGCAGTTACGGCCCCGGACACACAGATACGCAGTATTTT. The encoded protein is CASSYGPGHTDTQYF.

This chain connects TRBV5-1 to TRBJ2-1; 9 bases fit TRBD1. The CDR3 consists of 16 residues. Germline CDR1 reads SGHRS; CDR2 reads YFSETQ. V dropped 4 bases and J dropped 3; count of bases not matched to a gene: 8. DNA for the CDR3: TGCGCCAGCAGCATACGGGACAGGGAACTCTACAATGAGCAGTTCTTC. Translating it yields CASSIRDRELYNEQFF.

The chain couples TRBV27 to TRBJ2-6; TRBD2 aligns across 8 bases. The germline V gene encodes CDR1 MNHEY and CDR2 SMNVEV (reference sequence). The CDR3 contains 15 residues. V shed 5 bases, J shed 3 bases, and the junction held 3 bases outside the gene matches. Written as DNA, the CDR3 is TGTGCCAGCAGTCCCCGGGGGGGTGGGGCCAACGTCCTGACTTTC. Translation: CASSPRGGGANVLTF.

The J gene is TRBJ2-1, the V gene TRBV7-9, with D possibly matching TRBD2 (6 bases). The CDR3 runs to 14 residues. V lost 5 bases to trimming and J lost 9 bases, with 17 bases between them. Germline CDR1 SEHNR, CDR2 FQNEAQ (reference sequence). The CDR3 is CASSLIRGLSEQFF. CDR3 in DNA: TGTGCCAGCAGCCTGATCCGGGGGTTAAGTGAGCAGTTCTTC.